Below are 8 T cell receptor beta chains sequenced from a single sample in a study of beta chain features in type 1 diabetes. General study results and limits: Across all four CD4+ subsets, people with type 1 diabetes showed modestly shorter TCRB CDR3s.

No antigen has been assigned to these receptors. The investigators reverse transcribed all of the isolated RNA, so they sequenced expressed TCRB transcripts. Produced via immunoSEQ multiplex PCR; TCRdb's table is partial and in-frame only. The top ten clones hold around 0.12% of a sample with around 600,000 clones, under 15% of them seen once. The sample was naive CD4+ T cells from blood. The receptors shown here come from a man aged 25-45 years with type 1 diabetes.

This clone was seen a handful of times. The V call is TRBV6-5, the J call TRBJ2-6; a possible D gene is TRBD1 (5 bases). V lost 5 bases and J lost 1, with 9 bases in between. The germline V gene encodes CDR1 MNHEY and CDR2 SVGAGI. The CDR3 covers 15 residues. The CDR3 protein is CASSVQGSGANVLTF. CDR3 nucleotides: TGTGCCAGCAGTGTCCAGGGTTCTGGGGCCAACGTCCTGACTTTC.

This clone was seen a few times. V gene TRBV21-1 combines with J gene TRBJ1-2; the table assigns TRBD1, which was not confirmed against the DNA. TRBV21-1 is described as a pseudogene. The CDR3 has 14 amino acids. CDR3 nucleotides: TGTGCCAGGACAGGGGGCGCTGCTGGAGACGGCTACACCTTC. Amino acid sequence: CARTGGAAGDGYTF.

The chain recombines TRBV4-3 with TRBJ1-3; possible D gene TRBD1, 6 bases. The CDR3 length is 17 residues. V was cut by 4 bases and J by 1 base, with 17 bases left in between. Germline CDR1 LGHNA, CDR2 YSLEER. Here the CDR3 DNA reads TGCGCCAGCAGCCCCGTAGGAGGGGGGAGGTCTGGAAACACCATATATTTT. Amino acid sequence: CASSPVGGGRSGNTIYF.

The chain is built from TRBV5-1 and TRBJ1-1; D is perhaps TRBD1 (6 bases). CDR3 length: 14 amino acids. Per the germline V gene, CDR1 is SGHRS and CDR2 is YFSETQ. V was pared by 4 bases and J by 0 bases, with 10 bases between. The CDR3 protein is CASSLDSVNTEAFF. CDR3 in DNA: TGCGCCAGCAGCCTGGACAGCGTGAACACTGAAGCTTTCTTT.

This clone was counted between two and nine times. V gene TRBV6-6 combines with J gene TRBJ2-7; unclear D gene. Germline lookup yields CDR1 MNHNY and CDR2 SVGAGI (reference sequence). V was trimmed by 0 bases and J by 0 bases, leaving 12 bases between them. This CDR3 contains 16 residues. DNA for the CDR3: TGTGCCAGCAGTTACTCGAGGAGTACTTCCTCCTACGAGCAGTACTTC. Amino acid sequence: CASSYSRSTSSYEQYF.

The chain links TRBV5-6 to TRBJ2-5; D is uncertain. The CDR3 loop spans 13 amino acids. Germline CDR1 reads SGHDT; CDR2 reads YYEEEE. V lost 4 bases, J lost 3 bases, and 10 bases lay in between. The CDR3: CASSQYLEETQYF. In nucleotides, the CDR3 is TGTGCCAGCAGCCAATACCTGGAAGAGACCCAGTACTTC.

V usage is TRBV4-3 and J usage is TRBJ1-2, with D possibly TRBD1 on 5 matching bases. Germline CDR1 is LGHNA and CDR2 is YSLEER. The length of the CDR3 is 15 residues. V was clipped by 0 bases and J by 3 bases, with 11 bases between them. The CDR3 bases are TGCGCCAGCAGCCAAGAGGGCAGGGACGACTATGGCTACACCTTC. Translated, it gives CASSQEGRDDYGYTF.

The V and J genes are TRBV7-2 and TRBJ1-5; TRBD1 might be the D (5 bases). V was trimmed by 1 base and J by 6 bases, leaving 13 bases between them. Looked up from germline, CDR1 is SGHTA and CDR2 is FQGNSA. The CDR3 totals 15 residues. The CDR3 DNA reads as TGTGCCAGCAGCTTAGGGGGGATTGTCGGTCAGCCCCAGCATTTT. Translated: CASSLGGIVGQPQHF.